Following are 25 T cell receptor beta chains from one sample sequenced in a study of T cell repertoires in cytomegalovirus infection. What these receptors recognize is not known. TCRdb analysed the reads with MiXCR anew, one entry per CDR3 protein. The repertoire consists of approximately 910,000 distinct CDR3 sequences, with more than 25% occurring once and the leading ten covering 11% to 15%. The source material was cultured CD8+ T cells from PBMCs, sampled from culture after CMV antigen stimulation. These receptors were collected from a human donor in good health (CMV status not recorded). Some clones in this sample may be carry-over from other donors' samples.

This clonotype was counted between two and nine times. This chain connects TRBV24-1 to TRBJ1-2; D remains ambiguous. The CDR3 is 13 amino acids. The ends were cut back, 8 bases at V and 7 bases at J, with 16 bases in the middle. Germline assignment: CDR1 KGHDR and CDR2 SFDVKD. The CDR3 bases are TGTGCCACCAAGGGTGTGGAGATCCCTGGCTACACCTTC. Residues: CATKGVEIPGYTF.

The chain couples TRBV20-1 to TRBJ1-2; D not certain. The CDR3 extends over 12 amino acids. V was shortened by 6 bases and J by 3 bases, with 11 bases between the two germline ends. Germline CDR1 DFQATT, CDR2 SNEGSKA (reference sequence). Here the CDR3 reads CSADHNDYGYTF. The CDR3 DNA follows: TGCAGTGCGGATCATAATGACTATGGCTACACCTTC.

At least ten counts were recorded for this clonotype. The V gene is TRBV28, the J gene TRBJ1-4; D might be TRBD1 (5 bases). The germline V and J ends were trimmed by 4 bases and 8 bases, with 20 bases remaining between them. This CDR3 contains 16 residues. Germline lookup yields CDR1 MDHEN and CDR2 SYDVKM. The CDR3 loop is CASSSPDSGIQEKLFF. The CDR3 DNA follows: TGTGCCAGCAGTTCCCCTGACAGCGGCATTCAAGAAAAACTGTTTTTT.

This clonotype has more than one count but fewer than ten. The gene calls are TRBV12-3 or TRBV12-4 and TRBJ2-1; 7 bases are shared with TRBD1. The V and J ends lost 6 bases and 5 bases, in that order; junction bases with no gene match: 10. The CDR3 loop spans 15 amino acids. The CDR3 DNA sequence: TGTGCCAGCAGGAAAATCGGGACAGACAACAATGAGCAGTTCTTC. Protein product: CASRKIGTDNNEQFF.

The chain is built from TRBV6-2 or TRBV6-3 and TRBJ1-5; D is undetermined. With 3 bases removed from V and 6 bases from J, the gap between germline ends came to 12 bases. The CDR3 sequence is 14 residues long. Germline V CDR1 and CDR2: MNHEY, SVGEGT. The CDR3 sequence: CASSYPGSGQPQHF. The DNA of the CDR3 is TGTGCCAGCAGTTATCCGGGTTCAGGTCAGCCCCAGCATTTT.

This clonotype was counted only a few times. This chain joins TRBV6-5 and TRBJ2-1; unclear D gene. The CDR3 runs to 17 residues. The germline gives CDR1 MNHEY, CDR2 SVGAGI. V lost 0 bases and J lost 0, with 12 bases in between. CDR3 loop: CASSYSRAVSSYNEQFF. The CDR3 nucleotides read TGTGCCAGCAGTTACTCTAGGGCGGTGAGCTCCTACAATGAGCAGTTCTTC.

The CDR3 loop reads CASSATGDYGSPLHF. The CDR3 DNA reads TGTGCCAGCAGCGCGACAGGGGATTACGGTTCACCCCTCCACTTT. This chain joins TRBV7-6 and TRBJ1-6; the match to TRBD1 covers 8 bases. The V and J ends lost 5 bases and 9 bases, in that order; junction bases with no gene match: 9. Germline V CDR1 and CDR2: SGHVS, FNYEAQ. The CDR3 runs to 15 residues.

The rearrangement links TRBV25-1 to TRBJ1-1; D is possibly TRBD1 (6 bases). CDR1 and CDR2 from the germline V gene are MGHDK and SYGVNS. V shed 1 base and J shed 5 bases, with 17 bases lying between them. The CDR3 runs 16 residues. The CDR3 loop is CASSESRDDQGTEAFF. CDR3 nucleotide sequence: TGTGCCAGCAGTGAATCCCGGGACGACCAGGGGACTGAAGCTTTCTTT.

This sequence joins TRBV5-4 and TRBJ2-5; D perhaps matches TRBD1 (6 bases). The germline CDR1 and CDR2 sequences are SGHNT and YYREEE (reference sequence). The CDR3 has 15 residues. V was pared by 5 bases and J by 5 bases, with 19 bases between. The CDR3 nucleotides read TGTGCCAGCAGGATCGGGACACAGCGAACGGAGACCCAGTACTTC. Protein: CASRIGTQRTETQYF.

In its sample, this clonotype was seen once. This chain links TRBV20-1 with TRBJ2-6; D may be TRBD2 (7 bases). CDR3 length: 15 amino acids. Germline V gene sequence: CDR1 DFQATT, CDR2 SNEGSKA (reference sequence). The V end was cut by 0 bases, the J end by 6 bases, with 12 bases between. CDR3 coding DNA: TGCAGTGCTAGAGACGGGGGGCCCCAGGCCAACGTCCTGACTTTC. This encodes CSARDGGPQANVLTF.

This sequence joins TRBV7-9 and TRBJ1-1; perhaps TRBD1 as D (6 bases). With 4 bases removed from V and 2 bases from J, the gap between germline ends came to 20 bases. CDR3 size: 17 residues. Germline-derived CDR1 and CDR2 are SEHNR and FQNEAQ (reference sequence). CDR3 bases: TGTGCCAGCAGCTCTAGCGTCAGGACAGCCGCAAACACTGAAGCTTTCTTT. Its translation: CASSSSVRTAANTEAFF.

J is TRBJ1-2 and V is TRBV4-2; the D gene is possibly TRBD1 (6 bases). Deletions cut 2 bases from V and 0 bases from J, with 10 bases between. This CDR3 contains 15 residues. Germline CDR1 and CDR2: LGHNA and YNFKEQ. As DNA, the CDR3 is TGTGCCAGCAGCCAAACCGACAGGACTAACTATGGCTACACCTTC. This encodes CASSQTDRTNYGYTF.

This clonotype showed up just a few times. The genes are TRBV4-1 and TRBJ2-1; D is unresolved. V lost 4 bases to trimming and J lost 8 bases, with 12 bases between them. Germline values: CDR1 MGHRA, CDR2 YSYEKL. CDR3 length equals 13 residues. DNA of the CDR3: TGCGCCAGCAGCCGGGGTCGGGTCGATGAGCAGTTCTTC. Translating gives CASSRGRVDEQFF.

The table lists this clonotype with many counts. CDR3 nucleotide sequence: TGTGCCAGCAGCCCGCCGGATTGGGGCCCAGATACGCAGTATTTT. The encoded protein is CASSPPDWGPDTQYF. The J gene is TRBJ2-3, the V gene TRBV11-2, with D perhaps TRBD1 (5 bases). Germline CDR1 is SGHAT and CDR2 is FQNNGV. This CDR3 has 15 amino acids. Trimming took off 5 bases at V and 4 bases at J, with 16 bases between the two ends.

There are a few counts of this clonotype. The CDR3 sequence: CASGSPPQGHREKLFF. Written as DNA, the CDR3 is TGTGCTAGTGGTTCACCACCTCAGGGGCATCGGGAAAAACTGTTTTTT. The chain employs TRBV12-5 and TRBJ1-4; a weak D match, TRBD1 (6 bases). Germline CDR1 LGHNT, CDR2 FRNRAP. The V and J ends lost 4 bases and 8 bases respectively, with 20 bases between them. The CDR3 spans 16 residues.

This clonotype showed up just a few times. The chain links TRBV7-9 to TRBJ2-7; D remains ambiguous. The V gene lost 1 base and the J gene lost 3 bases, with 10 bases spanning the gap. The CDR3 has 14 amino acids. Germline V gene sequence: CDR1 SEHNR, CDR2 FQNEAQ (reference sequence). The CDR3 is CASSLGAEYYEQYF. The CDR3, as DNA: TGTGCCAGCAGCTTAGGGGCTGAATACTACGAGCAGTACTTC.

The chain joins TRBV2 to TRBJ2-7; D may be TRBD2 (5 bases). Germline V gene lookup returns CDR1 SNHLY and CDR2 FYNNEI. The CDR3 contains 14 residues. V dropped 7 bases and J dropped 3 bases, with 16 bases sitting between them. Written as DNA, the CDR3 is TGTGCCAGCACCCAGCGGTTGGTTGGCTACGAGCAGTACTTC. The encoded protein is CASTQRLVGYEQYF.

This clonotype has only one observation. A clone one base away is much larger, so this may be a read error. The chain carries TRBV12-3 or TRBV12-4 and TRBJ2-7; 11 nucleotides align to TRBD2. The V segment lost 3 bases and the J segment 4 bases; nucleotides outside the gene matches: 8. CDR3 length equals 16 residues. CDR3 nucleotide sequence: TGTGCCAGCAGTTTTTCCGAACTAGCGGGGGAGTACGAGCAGTACTTC. Amino acids: CASSFSELAGEYEQYF.

The chain couples TRBV6-6 to TRBJ1-1; D is perhaps TRBD1 (5 bases). The length of the CDR3 is 15 residues. Germline CDR1 and CDR2: MNHNY and SVGAGI (reference sequence). The V end was cut by 2 bases, the J end by 0 bases, with 10 bases between. The CDR3 spells CASSYGTGMNTEAFF. CDR3 DNA: TGTGCCAGCAGTTACGGGACCGGCATGAACACTGAAGCTTTCTTT.

This chain connects TRBV2 to TRBJ1-2; no clear D. The V end lost 4 bases, the J end lost 2 bases, and 11 bases lay between the germline ends. Germline values: CDR1 SNHLY, CDR2 FYNNEI. The CDR3 is 14 amino acids. CDR3 amino acids: CASSAGPRNYGYTF. As DNA, the CDR3 is TGTGCCAGCAGTGCCGGGCCCCGAAACTATGGCTACACCTTC.

The rearrangement joins TRBV3-1 to TRBJ2-7; weak D call: TRBD2 (7 bases). The CDR3 contains 15 residues. Germline V gene sequence: CDR1 LGHDT, CDR2 YNNKEL (reference sequence). Trimming stripped 4 bases from V and 4 bases from J, with 17 bases between. The CDR3 DNA follows: TGTGCCAGCAGCCCCGGGGGCGGGGGCCTATACGAGCAGTACTTC. Translating gives CASSPGGGGLYEQYF.

The sample holds many counts of this clonotype. The rearrangement links TRBV7-2 to TRBJ2-2; no clear D. V was pared by 6 bases and J by 1 base, with 15 bases between. The length of the CDR3 is 16 residues. Per the germline V gene, CDR1 is SGHTA and CDR2 is FQGNSA. CDR3 sequence reads: CASRTQGQLNTGELFF. CDR3 in DNA: TGTGCCAGCAGGACCCAAGGTCAGCTGAACACCGGGGAGCTGTTTTTT.

This clonotype turned up a few times. The chain joins TRBV6-8 to TRBJ2-7, with TRBD1 as a possible D gene (5 bases). Trimming shortened V by 10 bases and J by 0 bases, and 16 bases separated the two germline ends. Per germline, CDR1 MNHGY and CDR2 SAAAGT. The CDR3 runs 14 residues. The CDR3 sequence is CATRDRRSSYEQYF. CDR3 DNA: TGTGCCACCCGCGACAGAAGAAGCTCCTACGAGCAGTACTTC.

This clonotype has just a few counts. The chain joins TRBV6-1 to TRBJ2-7; TRBD2 might be the D (6 bases). The length of the CDR3 is 15 residues. Deletions cut 5 bases from V and 3 bases from J, with 17 bases between. Germline values: CDR1 MNHNS, CDR2 SASEGT. DNA of the CDR3: TGTGCCAGCAGTCTCCCCCCAACAGCGGGCTACGAGCAGTACGTC. Translation: CASSLPPTAGYEQYV.

This clonotype has a handful of counts. This rearrangement joins TRBV7-2 to TRBJ2-3, with D possibly TRBD2 on 6 matching bases. The germline V gene encodes CDR1 SGHTA and CDR2 FQGNSA. The CDR3 extends over 16 amino acids. V was pared by 1 base and J by 2 bases, with 13 bases between. CDR3: CASSLVAGLDTDTQYF. Here the CDR3 DNA reads TGTGCCAGCAGCTTAGTGGCGGGGCTAGACACAGATACGCAGTATTTT.